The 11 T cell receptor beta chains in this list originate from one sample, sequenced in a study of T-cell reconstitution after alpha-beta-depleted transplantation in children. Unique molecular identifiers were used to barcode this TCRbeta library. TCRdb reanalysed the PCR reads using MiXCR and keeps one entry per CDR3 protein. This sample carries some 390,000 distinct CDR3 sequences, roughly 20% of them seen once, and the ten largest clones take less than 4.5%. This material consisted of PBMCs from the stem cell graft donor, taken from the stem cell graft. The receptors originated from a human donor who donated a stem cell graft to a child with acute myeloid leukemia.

The CDR3 region has the DNA TGTGCCAGCAGTTTATTGGAGGGAAGCTCCTACAATGAGCAGTTCTTC. The encoded protein is CASSLLEGSSYNEQFF. V gene TRBV28 combines with J gene TRBJ2-1; D is possibly TRBD2 (6 bases). CDR1 is MDHEN, CDR2 SYDVKM, per germline. V lost 1 base and J 0 bases, leaving 10 bases between the germline ends. The CDR3 is 16 amino acids.

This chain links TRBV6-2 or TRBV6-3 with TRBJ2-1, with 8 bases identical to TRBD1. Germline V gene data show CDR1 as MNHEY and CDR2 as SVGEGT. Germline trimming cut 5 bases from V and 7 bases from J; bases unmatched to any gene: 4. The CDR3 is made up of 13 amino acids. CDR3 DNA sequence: TGTGCCAGCAGTCGGACAGGGTTAAATGAGCAGTTCTTC. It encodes CASSRTGLNEQFF.

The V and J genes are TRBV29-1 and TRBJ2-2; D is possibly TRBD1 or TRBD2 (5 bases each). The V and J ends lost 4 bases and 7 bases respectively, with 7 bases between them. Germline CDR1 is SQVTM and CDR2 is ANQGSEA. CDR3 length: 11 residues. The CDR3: CSVGGFGELFF. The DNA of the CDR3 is TGCAGCGTTGGGGGGTTCGGGGAGCTGTTTTTT.

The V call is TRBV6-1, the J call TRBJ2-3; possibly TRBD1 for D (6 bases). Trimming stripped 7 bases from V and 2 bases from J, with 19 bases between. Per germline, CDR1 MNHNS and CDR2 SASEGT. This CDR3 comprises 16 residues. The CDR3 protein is CASIRGSPKVTDTQYF. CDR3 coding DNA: TGTGCCAGCATCAGGGGTTCGCCTAAGGTCACAGATACGCAGTATTTT.

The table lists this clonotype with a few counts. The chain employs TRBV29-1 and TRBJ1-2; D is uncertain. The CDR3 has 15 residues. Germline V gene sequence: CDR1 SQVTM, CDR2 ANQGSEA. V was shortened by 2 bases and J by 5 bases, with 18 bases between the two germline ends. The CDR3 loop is CSVELGSPLPYGYTF. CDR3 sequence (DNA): TGCAGCGTTGAACTCGGCAGCCCTCTTCCATATGGCTACACCTTC.

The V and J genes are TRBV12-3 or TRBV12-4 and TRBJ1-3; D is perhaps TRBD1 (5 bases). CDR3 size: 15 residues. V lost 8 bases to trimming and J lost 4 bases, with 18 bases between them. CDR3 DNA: TGTGCCAGCTGGAGTGGGACCTCGAGAGGAAACACCATATATTTT. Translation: CASWSGTSRGNTIYF.

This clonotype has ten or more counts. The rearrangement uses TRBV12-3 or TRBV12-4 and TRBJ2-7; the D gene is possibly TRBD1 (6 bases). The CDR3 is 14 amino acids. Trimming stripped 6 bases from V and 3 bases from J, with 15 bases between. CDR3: CASSLQGFLYEQYF. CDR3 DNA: TGTGCCAGCAGCCTCCAGGGGTTCCTCTACGAGCAGTACTTC.

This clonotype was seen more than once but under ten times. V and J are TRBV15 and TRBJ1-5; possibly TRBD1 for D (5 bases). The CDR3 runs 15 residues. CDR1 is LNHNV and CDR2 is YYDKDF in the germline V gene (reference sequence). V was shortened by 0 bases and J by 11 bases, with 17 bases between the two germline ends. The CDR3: CATSRDEGARMAQHF. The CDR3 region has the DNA TGTGCCACCAGCAGAGATGAAGGGGCGAGGATGGCCCAGCATTTT.

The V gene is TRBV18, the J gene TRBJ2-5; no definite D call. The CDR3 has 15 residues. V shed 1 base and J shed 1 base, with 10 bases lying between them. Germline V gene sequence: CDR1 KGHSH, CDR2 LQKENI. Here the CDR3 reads CASSPQNQPQETQYF. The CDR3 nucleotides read TGTGCCAGCTCACCACAGAACCAGCCCCAAGAGACCCAGTACTTC.

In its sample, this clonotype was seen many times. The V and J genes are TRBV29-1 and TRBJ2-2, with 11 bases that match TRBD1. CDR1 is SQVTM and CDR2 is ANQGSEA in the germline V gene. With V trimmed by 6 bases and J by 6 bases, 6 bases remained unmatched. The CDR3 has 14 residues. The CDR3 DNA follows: TGCAGCGTGGGGACAGGGGGGCTCCCCGGGGAGCTGTTTTTT. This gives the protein CSVGTGGLPGELFF.

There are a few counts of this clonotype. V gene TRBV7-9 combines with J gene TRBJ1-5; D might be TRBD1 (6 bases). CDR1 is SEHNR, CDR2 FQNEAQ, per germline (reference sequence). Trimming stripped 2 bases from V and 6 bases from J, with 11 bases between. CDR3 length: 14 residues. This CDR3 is CASSLTGPPQPQHF. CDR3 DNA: TGTGCCAGCAGCTTAACAGGGCCACCTCAGCCCCAGCATTTT.